This TCR beta chain was observed in a study of T-cell memory formation after mild COVID-19. Whole-study results and caveats: Memory sampled before infection contained some responding clones, suggesting cross-reactive memory joined. The main location of contracting CD4+ clones was CM and EM, and that of contracting CD8+ clones was EMRA.

Trimming removed 0 bases from V and 8 bases from J, with 8 bases in between. The CDR3 length is 13 residues. The germline CDR1 and CDR2 sequences are MGHRA and YSYEKL. In regard to this clonotype: Its antigen is still unknown.

MiXCR, applied by TCRdb to the 5' RACE reads, yields one record per CDR3 protein. Among about 390,000 distinct CDR3 sequences listed, around 21% were seen once. The chain joins TRBV4-1 to TRBJ2-1, with D possibly matching TRBD1 (6 bases). The sequenced material came from PBMCs or a T cell subset sorted from them (not recorded which). The sequence was obtained from an adult woman who had mild COVID-19 (a few samples of this study predate the infection). Cell type and time point are not known. The CDR3 DNA reads TGCGCCAGCAGCCAAGAACACAGGGATGAGCAGTTCTTC. This codes for CASSQEHRDEQFF.